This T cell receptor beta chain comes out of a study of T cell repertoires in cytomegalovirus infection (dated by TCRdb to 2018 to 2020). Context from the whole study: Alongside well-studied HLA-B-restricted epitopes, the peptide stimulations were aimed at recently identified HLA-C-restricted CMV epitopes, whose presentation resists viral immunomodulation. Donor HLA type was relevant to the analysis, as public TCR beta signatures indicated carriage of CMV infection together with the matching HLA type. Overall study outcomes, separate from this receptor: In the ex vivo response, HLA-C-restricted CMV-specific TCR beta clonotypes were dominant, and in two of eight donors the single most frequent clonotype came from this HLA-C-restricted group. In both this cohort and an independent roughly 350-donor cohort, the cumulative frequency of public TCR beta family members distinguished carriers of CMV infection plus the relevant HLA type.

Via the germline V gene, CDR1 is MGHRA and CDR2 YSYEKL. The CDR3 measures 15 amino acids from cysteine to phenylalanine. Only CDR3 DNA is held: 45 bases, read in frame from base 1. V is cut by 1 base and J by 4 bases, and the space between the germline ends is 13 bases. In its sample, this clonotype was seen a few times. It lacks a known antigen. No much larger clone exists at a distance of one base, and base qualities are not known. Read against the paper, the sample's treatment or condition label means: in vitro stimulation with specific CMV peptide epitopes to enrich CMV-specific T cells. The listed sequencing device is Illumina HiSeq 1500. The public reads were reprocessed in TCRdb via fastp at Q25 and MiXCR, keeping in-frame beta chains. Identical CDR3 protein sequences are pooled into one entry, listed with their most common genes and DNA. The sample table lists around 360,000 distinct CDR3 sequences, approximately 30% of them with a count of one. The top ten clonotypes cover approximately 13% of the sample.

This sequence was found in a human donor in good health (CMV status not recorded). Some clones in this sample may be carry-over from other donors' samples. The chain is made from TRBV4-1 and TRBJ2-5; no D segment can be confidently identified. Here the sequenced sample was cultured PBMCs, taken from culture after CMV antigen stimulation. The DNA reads TGCGCCAGCAGCCAAGCCCAACGGCGCGGAGAGACCCAGTACTTC. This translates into CASSQAQRRGETQYF.